The 26 T cell receptor beta chains below come from one sample, sequenced in a study of T cells in Graves' hyperthyroidism and ophthalmopathy. TCR beta CDR3 regions were amplified from RNA. The study used the HTBI primer set for a first-round RT-PCR of the TCR CDR3. Using its own MiXCR run on the multiplex PCR reads, TCRdb lists one record per CDR3 protein. The table records around 300,000 distinct CDR3 sequences, 20% to 25% of them present only once. The sample taken for sequencing was blood. The receptor set was obtained from a man aged 30 to 45 with Graves' ophthalmopathy.

This clonotype was picked up a small number of times. J is TRBJ2-2 and V is TRBV3-1; D is perhaps TRBD2 (6 bases). CDR1 is LGHDT, CDR2 YNNKEL, per germline (reference sequence). Trimming took off 7 bases at V and 7 bases at J, with 16 bases between the two ends. CDR3 length: 14 residues. The CDR3 reads CASTRGSPDGELFF. The CDR3 region has the DNA TGTGCCAGCACCCGGGGGAGCCCGGACGGGGAGCTGTTTTTT.

This clonotype showed up just a few times. This chain uses TRBV24-1 with TRBJ2-7; 7 bases match TRBD1. V was clipped by 2 bases and J by 7 bases; unmatched bases: 10. The CDR3 is 15 residues long. The germline V gene has CDR1 KGHDR and CDR2 SFDVKD. Written as DNA, the CDR3 is TGTGCCACCAGTGATTCGAGGGGGCGGGTTCGAGAGCAGTACTTC. Residues: CATSDSRGRVREQYF.

The chain employs TRBV18 and TRBJ2-1; 8 positions agree with TRBD2. Unmatched junction bases numbered 5, after V lost 0 bases and J lost 4 bases. CDR3 size: 16 residues. Germline V gives CDR1 KGHSH, CDR2 LQKENI. The CDR3, as DNA: TGTGCCAGCTCACCACCGAGGCCTAGCGGGTACAATGAGCAGTTCTTC. This codes for CASSPPRPSGYNEQFF.

This clonotype was counted many times. The chain uses TRBV3-1 and TRBJ2-5; D gene uncertain. The germline V and J ends were trimmed by 5 bases and 2 bases, with 12 bases remaining between them. Germline loops: CDR1 LGHDT, CDR2 YNNKEL (reference sequence). The length of the CDR3 is 14 residues. CDR3 region: CASSDVATQETQYF. For the CDR3, the DNA is TGTGCCAGCAGCGACGTGGCCACTCAAGAGACCCAGTACTTC.

This clonotype was observed at least ten times. V is TRBV12-3 or TRBV12-4 and J is TRBJ2-3; D unresolved. This CDR3 has 13 residues. The V gene lost 6 bases and the J gene lost 1 base, with 8 bases spanning the gap. DNA of the CDR3: TGTGCCAGCAGCTCTTTTCGCACAGATACGCAGTATTTT. Residues: CASSSFRTDTQYF.

Many counts were recorded for this clonotype. The chain has TRBV11-3 and TRBJ1-1; D ambiguous. The germline V gene encodes CDR1 SGHNT and CDR2 YENEEA. V was shortened by 6 bases and J by 1 base, with 12 bases between the two germline ends. The CDR3 is 14 residues long. DNA of the CDR3: TGTGCCAGCAGGTGGTCGGGGTGGAACACTGAAGCTTTCTTT. This translates into CASRWSGWNTEAFF.

As concerns this clonotype: Possible read error: a much larger clone is one base away. This chain connects TRBV11-2 to TRBJ2-5, with D unresolved. Germline V gene data show CDR1 as SGHAT and CDR2 as FQNNGV. This CDR3 contains 14 residues. CDR3 bases: TGTGCCAGCAGGTTAGGTTCTCTCCAAGAGGCCCAGTACTTC. It translates to CASRLGSLQEAQYF.

The chain links TRBV18 to TRBJ1-3; TRBD1 might be the D (5 bases). The length of the CDR3 is 15 residues. Germline V lookup: CDR1 KGHSH, CDR2 LQKENI. The V end lost 3 bases, the J end lost 7 bases, and 16 bases lay between the germline ends. CDR3 coding DNA: TGTGCCAGCTCACCCCCGACGCAGGGTGCGAACACCATATATTTT. Protein: CASSPPTQGANTIYF.

This sequence joins TRBV10-3 and TRBJ1-1, with a weak D call TRBD1 (5 bases). This CDR3 comprises 15 residues. The V and J ends lost 6 bases and 5 bases respectively, with 19 bases between them. Germline CDR1 reads ENHRY; CDR2 reads SYGVKD. The CDR3 region has the DNA TGTGCCATCAGGGGTACAGGCGGAGTTGGTACTGAAGCTTTCTTT. Its translation: CAIRGTGGVGTEAFF.

V usage is TRBV6-1 and J usage is TRBJ2-6; D is unclear. The CDR3 has 13 amino acids. Deletions cut 9 bases from V and 0 bases from J, with 6 bases between. Germline loops: CDR1 MNHNS, CDR2 SASEGT. The CDR3 loop is CASRFSGANVLTF. CDR3 sequence (DNA): TGTGCCAGTCGGTTCTCTGGGGCCAACGTCCTGACTTTC.

This clonotype was counted many times. The J gene is TRBJ2-2, the V gene TRBV12-3 or TRBV12-4; D gene ambiguous. V was clipped by 3 bases and J by 8 bases, with 4 bases between them. The CDR3 runs 11 residues. The CDR3 sequence is CASSFSGELFF. The CDR3 DNA reads as TGTGCCAGCAGTTTTAGTGGGGAGCTGTTTTTT.

This clonotype was found a few times. This chain joins TRBV10-3 and TRBJ1-1, with D possibly being TRBD1 (5 bases). V was pared by 1 base and J by 11 bases, with 11 bases between. The CDR3 is 12 amino acids. Germline V gene lookup returns CDR1 ENHRY and CDR2 SYGVKD. The DNA of the CDR3 is TGTGCCATCAGTGAGTTCAGGGAGCGGGCTTTCTTT. It yields the protein CAISEFRERAFF.

This clonotype has more than one count but fewer than ten. The gene calls are TRBV5-6 and TRBJ2-6, with D maybe TRBD1 (6 bases). Germline CDR1 and CDR2: SGHDT and YYEEEE. This CDR3 contains 19 residues. Trimming took off 4 bases at V and 0 bases at J, with 20 bases between the two ends. CDR3 loop: CASSPASENRASGANVLTF. CDR3 bases: TGTGCCAGCAGCCCAGCCTCCGAGAACAGGGCCTCTGGGGCCAACGTCCTGACTTTC.

The CDR3 is CSVEDPTGRDYNEQFF. The CDR3 DNA reads TGCAGCGTTGAAGATCCAACAGGGAGGGACTACAATGAGCAGTTCTTC. This chain uses TRBV29-1 with TRBJ2-1; maybe TRBD2 (7 bases). The germline V gene has CDR1 SQVTM and CDR2 ANQGSEA. This CDR3 is 16 amino acids long. Trimming shortened V by 0 bases and J by 3 bases, and 15 bases separated the two germline ends.

The rearrangement links TRBV12-3 or TRBV12-4 to TRBJ2-3, with D uncertain. This CDR3 spans 15 amino acids. Trimming removed 6 bases from V and 6 bases from J, with 19 bases in between. CDR3 in DNA: TGTGCCAGCAGCCCCCACACCCTCGGTTTGGATACGCAGTATTTT. It specifies CASSPHTLGLDTQYF.

The rearrangement uses TRBV30 and TRBJ2-2; D might be TRBD1 (7 bases). The CDR3 has 14 residues. Looked up from germline, CDR1 is GTSNPN and CDR2 is SVGIG (reference sequence). The V and J ends lost 8 bases and 1 base respectively, with 14 bases between them. DNA for the CDR3: TGTGCCGGCCAGGGGGGATTGAACACCGGGGAGCTGTTTTTT. Amino acids: CAGQGGLNTGELFF.

About this clonotype: Compared with germline, one end of the junction differs, possibly owing to a read error. The chain recombines TRBV6-1 with TRBJ2-3; D gene uncertain. The CDR3 covers 13 residues. Germline CDR1 and CDR2: MNHNS and SASEGT. CDR3 sequence (DNA): TGTGCAAGCACGGTCGCGCAAACAGATACGCAGTATTTT. Translated, it gives CASTVAQTDTQYF.

This clonotype appeared a few times. This chain connects TRBV5-1 to TRBJ2-3; D gene ambiguous. This CDR3 is built from 16 residues. Germline V gives CDR1 SGHRS, CDR2 YFSETQ. Between the trimmed V and J ends, which lost 0 bases and 6 bases, there was a span of 17 bases. CDR3 residues: CASSLAVFGRKDTQYF. CDR3 bases: TGCGCCAGCAGCTTGGCCGTTTTTGGCAGAAAGGATACGCAGTATTTT.

The chain joins TRBV6-2 or TRBV6-3 to TRBJ2-7, with a tentative D call TRBD2 (5 bases). Per germline, CDR1 MNHEY and CDR2 SVGEGT. V lost 5 bases, J lost 4 bases, and 18 bases lay in between. The CDR3 covers 15 residues. The CDR3 DNA reads TGTGCCAGCAGTCCCACGGGTGGGAGCGCTTACGAGCAGTACTTC. Encoded protein: CASSPTGGSAYEQYF.

This clonotype was detected only a few times. V and J are TRBV27 and TRBJ2-1; the D gene is possibly TRBD2 (5 bases). The CDR3 loop spans 15 amino acids. Trimming pared 7 bases from V and 1 base from J, leaving 14 bases between. Germline assignment: CDR1 MNHEY and CDR2 SMNVEV (reference sequence). The CDR3 protein is CASMMGASSYNEQFF. The CDR3 nucleotides read TGTGCCAGCATGATGGGAGCTTCTTCCTACAATGAGCAGTTCTTC.

The chain links TRBV4-1 to TRBJ2-7; maybe TRBD2 (7 bases). The CDR3 totals 15 residues. The germline gives CDR1 MGHRA, CDR2 YSYEKL. Trimming shortened V by 4 bases and J by 5 bases, and 18 bases separated the two germline ends. As DNA, the CDR3 is TGCGCCAGCAGCCTAGGGGGGCGGGGGCCGCACGAGCAGTACTTC. Translating gives CASSLGGRGPHEQYF.

This clonotype was detected many times. The rearrangement links TRBV5-1 to TRBJ1-1; D is unresolved. V gave up 0 bases and J gave up 7 bases, with 7 bases separating them. The CDR3 sequence is 12 residues long. From germline, CDR1 is SGHRS and CDR2 YFSETQ. In nucleotides, the CDR3 is TGCGCCAGCAGCTTGGGTCGAAGTGAAGCTTTCTTT. Translating gives CASSLGRSEAFF.

This clonotype has just a few counts. The chain recombines TRBV5-1 with TRBJ1-1; D is possibly TRBD1 (5 bases). Germline V gives CDR1 SGHRS, CDR2 YFSETQ. There are 13 residues in the CDR3. Trimming removed 3 bases at V and 2 bases at J, with 8 bases between. CDR3 residues: CASSWDLNTEAFF. CDR3 nucleotides: TGCGCCAGCAGCTGGGACCTCAACACTGAAGCTTTCTTT.

A few counts support this clonotype. The chain combines TRBV27 with TRBJ2-7, with a weak D call TRBD2 (5 bases). Between the trimmed V and J ends, which lost 0 bases and 6 bases, there was a span of 9 bases. The CDR3 consists of 13 residues. Germline V gene sequence: CDR1 MNHEY, CDR2 SMNVEV (reference sequence). The CDR3 nucleotides are TGTGCCAGCAGTTTATCACGAGGAGGCGAGCAGTACTTC. This encodes CASSLSRGGEQYF.

This clonotype was observed many times. The rearrangement joins TRBV28 to TRBJ2-7, with unresolved D. Trimming left V 8 bases short and J 3 bases short, with 2 bases between. The CDR3 runs to 9 residues. Germline V lookup: CDR1 MDHEN, CDR2 SYDVKM. CDR3 DNA sequence: TGTGCCAGCGGCTACGAGCAGTACTTC. Protein sequence: CASGYEQYF.

The rearrangement uses TRBV7-9 and TRBJ2-7, with a tentative D call TRBD1 (5 bases). V lost 5 bases and J lost 3, with 17 bases in between. This CDR3 spans 15 amino acids. Germline lookup yields CDR1 SEHNR and CDR2 FQNEAQ (reference sequence). Here the CDR3 DNA reads TGTGCCAGCAGCCCAGTCTCTACAGGAAACTACGAGCAGTACTTC. It is translated as CASSPVSTGNYEQYF.